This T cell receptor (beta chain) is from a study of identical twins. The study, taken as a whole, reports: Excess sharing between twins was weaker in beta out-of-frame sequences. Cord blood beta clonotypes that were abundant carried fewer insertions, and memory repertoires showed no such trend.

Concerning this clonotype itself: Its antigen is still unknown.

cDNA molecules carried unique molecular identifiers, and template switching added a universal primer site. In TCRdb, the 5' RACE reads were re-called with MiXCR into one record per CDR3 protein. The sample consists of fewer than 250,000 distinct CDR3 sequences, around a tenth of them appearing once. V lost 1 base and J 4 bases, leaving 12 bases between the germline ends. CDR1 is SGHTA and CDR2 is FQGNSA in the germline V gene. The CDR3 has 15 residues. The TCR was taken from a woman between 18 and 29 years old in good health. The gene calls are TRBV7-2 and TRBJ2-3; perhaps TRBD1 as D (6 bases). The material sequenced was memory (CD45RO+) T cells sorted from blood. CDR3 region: CASSLGVGAADTQYF. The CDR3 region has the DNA TGTGCCAGCAGCTTAGGGGTGGGGGCAGCAGATACGCAGTATTTT.